This TCR beta chain is drawn from a study of CD8 T cells in Susac syndrome. The CD8+ and CD4+ T cells were isolated magnetically using a negative isolation approach, whereas the TEMRA cells were enriched by FACS. CDR3 length: 13 amino acids. Germline V gene sequence: CDR1 DFQATT, CDR2 SNEGSKA (reference sequence). V lost 7 bases, J lost 2 bases, and 14 bases lay in between. Random hexamers were used to reverse transcribe 0.5 to 1 ug of RNA. TCR beta CDR3 was amplified by immunoSEQ covering 54 Vbeta and 13 Jbeta. TCRdb re-called the immunoSEQ multiplex PCR reads with MiXCR, one entry per CDR3 protein. The data contain approximately 230,000 distinct CDR3 sequences, just over 90% of them singletons.

The sample consisted of CD4+ T cells from PBMCs. The TCR sequence derives from a human donor with multiple sclerosis. The chain combines TRBV20-1 with TRBJ2-5, with D tentatively TRBD1 (6 bases). DNA of the CDR3: TGCAGTGGCTCCAGGACAGAGCAAGAGACCCAGTACTTC. Translating it yields CSGSRTEQETQYF.